This TCR beta chain came from a study of cytomegalovirus exposure and HLA in healthy donors. Turning to the study itself: Some 85 million unique TCRs, all from HLA-typed donors, were included in an early release of the data. Study conclusions and caveats: The authors later found TCR association rates varying by HLA locus, with DRB1 most and HLA-C fewest. Later analysis identified some 16,000 TCR beta sequences associated with HLA alleles, using a false discovery rate threshold of 0.05. It was shown in a later analysis that HLA-associated TCR beta chains were more clonally expanded than other, equally common chains.

For this clone: Antigen specificity is unknown.

13 Jbeta primers and 60 Vbeta primers were used for the PCR. Sequencing was performed with immunoSEQ multiplex PCR; in TCRdb, only in-frame clones are kept and a portion is missing. Of 250,000 or so clones listed, around 81% were seen once; the top ten hold roughly 7.4%. CDR1 and CDR2 from the germline V gene are SGHAT and FQDESV (reference sequence). There are 15 residues in the CDR3. The V gene lost 5 bases and the J gene lost 2 bases, with 10 bases spanning the gap. The chain is built from TRBV11-1 and TRBJ2-6, with D unclear. What was sequenced was PBMCs. The source of this sequence is a woman in her sixties or seventies in good health and CMV-seropositive. The CDR3, as DNA: TGTGCCAGCAGCCTCATTCCTACTGGGGCCAACGTCCTGACTTTC. Translating gives CASSLIPTGANVLTF.